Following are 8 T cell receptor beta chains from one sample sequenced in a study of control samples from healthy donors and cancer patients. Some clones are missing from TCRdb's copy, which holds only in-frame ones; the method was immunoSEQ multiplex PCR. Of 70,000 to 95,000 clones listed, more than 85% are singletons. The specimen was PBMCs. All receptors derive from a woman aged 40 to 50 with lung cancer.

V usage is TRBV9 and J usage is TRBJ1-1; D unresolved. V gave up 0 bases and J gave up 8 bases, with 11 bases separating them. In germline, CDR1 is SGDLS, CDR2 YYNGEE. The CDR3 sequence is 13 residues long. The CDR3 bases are TGTGCCAGCAGCGTAGGGCCGTCAAGGGAAGCTTTCTTT. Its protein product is CASSVGPSREAFF.

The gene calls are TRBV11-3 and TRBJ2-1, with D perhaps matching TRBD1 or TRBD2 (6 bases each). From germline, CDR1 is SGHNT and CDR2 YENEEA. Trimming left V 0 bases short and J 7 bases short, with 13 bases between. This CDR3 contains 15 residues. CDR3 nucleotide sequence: TGTGCCAGCAGCTTAGACGGGGGCCACAAGAATGAGCAGTTCTTC. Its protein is CASSLDGGHKNEQFF.

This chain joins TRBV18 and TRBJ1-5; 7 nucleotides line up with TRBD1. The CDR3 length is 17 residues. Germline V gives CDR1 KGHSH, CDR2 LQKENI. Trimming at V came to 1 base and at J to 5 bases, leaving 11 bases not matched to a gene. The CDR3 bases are TGTGCCAGCTCACCACTGGGGATTAGGGGGCTCGATCAGCCCCAGCATTTT. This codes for CASSPLGIRGLDQPQHF.

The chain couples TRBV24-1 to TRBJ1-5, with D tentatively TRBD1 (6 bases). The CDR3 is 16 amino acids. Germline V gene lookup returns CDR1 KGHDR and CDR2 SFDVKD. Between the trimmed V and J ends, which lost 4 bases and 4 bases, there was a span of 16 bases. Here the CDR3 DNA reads TGTGCCACCAGTGAGGCGCGGCGGGGGCTAAATCAGCCCCAGCATTTT. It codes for CATSEARRGLNQPQHF.

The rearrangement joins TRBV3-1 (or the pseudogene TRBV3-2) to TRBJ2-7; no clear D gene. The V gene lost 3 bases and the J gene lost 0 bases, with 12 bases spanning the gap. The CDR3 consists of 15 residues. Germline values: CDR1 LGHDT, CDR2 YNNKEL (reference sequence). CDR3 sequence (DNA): TGTGCCAGCAGCCAGATCAGACCGATCTCCTACGAGCAGTACTTC. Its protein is CASSQIRPISYEQYF.

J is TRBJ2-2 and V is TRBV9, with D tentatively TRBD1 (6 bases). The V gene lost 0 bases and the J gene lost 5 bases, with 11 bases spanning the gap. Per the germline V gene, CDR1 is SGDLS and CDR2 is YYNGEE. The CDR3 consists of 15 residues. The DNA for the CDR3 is TGTGCCAGCAGCGTAGCCCAGGGGACGACCGGGGAGCTGTTTTTT. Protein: CASSVAQGTTGELFF.

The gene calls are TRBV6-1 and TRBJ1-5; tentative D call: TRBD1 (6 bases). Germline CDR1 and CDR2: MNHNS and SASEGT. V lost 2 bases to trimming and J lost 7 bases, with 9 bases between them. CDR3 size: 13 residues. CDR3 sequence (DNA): TGTGCCAGCAGTGAAACAGGGAGGCAGCCCCAGCATTTT. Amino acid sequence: CASSETGRQPQHF.

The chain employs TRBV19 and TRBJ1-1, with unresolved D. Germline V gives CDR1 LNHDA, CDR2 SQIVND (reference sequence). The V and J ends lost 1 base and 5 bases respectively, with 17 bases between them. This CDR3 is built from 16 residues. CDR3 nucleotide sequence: TGTGCCAGTAGTATAGGTTCTAAGATATCGGGAACTGAAGCTTTCTTT. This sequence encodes CASSIGSKISGTEAFF.